One and the same sample provided the 31 T cell receptor beta chains below, sequenced in a study of OX40 agonist ivuxolimab in advanced cancers. Profiling relied on immunoSEQ multiplex PCR, and the TCRdb table lists in-frame clones only, not all of them. The sample has 43,000 or so clones; about 90% are singletons. The starting material was CD4+ or CD8+ T cells sorted from blood, obtained in a trial of the OX40 agonist ivuxolimab. Source of these receptors: an adult with an advanced solid tumor such as melanoma, head and neck, liver or kidney cancer.

The J gene is TRBJ2-1, the V gene TRBV4-1; unclear D gene. V was pared by 2 bases and J by 2 bases, with 10 bases between. There are 15 residues in the CDR3. Germline-derived CDR1 and CDR2 are MGHRA and YSYEKL. This CDR3 is CASSQHGLAYNEQFF. CDR3 nucleotides: TGCGCCAGCAGCCAACACGGGCTAGCCTACAATGAGCAGTTCTTC.

This sequence joins TRBV5-5 and TRBJ2-3; D may be TRBD2 (6 bases). Trimming stripped 3 bases from V and 4 bases from J, with 12 bases between. Looked up from germline, CDR1 is SGHKS and CDR2 is YYEKEE (reference sequence). This CDR3 spans 14 amino acids. The chain's CDR3 is CASSSPTGADTQYF. Here the CDR3 DNA reads TGTGCCAGCAGCTCACCGACGGGAGCAGATACGCAGTATTTT.

This rearrangement joins TRBV4-2 to TRBJ2-7; possible D gene TRBD2, 5 bases. The CDR3 is 16 amino acids. The germline V gene encodes CDR1 LGHNA and CDR2 YNFKEQ. V lost 3 bases to trimming and J lost 1 base, with 16 bases between them. The DNA for the CDR3 is TGTGCCAGCAGCCAGCCCGAACAAGGGAGATCCTACGAGCAGTACTTC. Translated, it gives CASSQPEQGRSYEQYF.

The chain couples TRBV19 to TRBJ1-3; D unclear. The CDR3 has 14 amino acids. The germline CDR1 and CDR2 sequences are LNHDA and SQIVND (reference sequence). Trimming removed 7 bases at V and 0 bases at J, with 10 bases between. The CDR3 spells CASIDRPSGNTIYF. DNA for the CDR3: TGTGCCAGTATAGATCGTCCCTCTGGAAACACCATATATTTT.

Written as DNA, the CDR3 is TGTGCCAGCAGCTTGGAGACAGGGGGCTGGAGTCAGCCCCAGCATTTT. Translated: CASSLETGGWSQPQHF. The chain has TRBV7-9 and TRBJ1-5; 10 bases are shared with TRBD1. V shed 3 bases, J shed 6 bases, and the junction held 8 bases outside the gene matches. The CDR3 spans 16 residues. CDR1 is SEHNR and CDR2 is FQNEAQ in the germline V gene (reference sequence).

The genes are TRBV4-2 and TRBJ2-1, with D perhaps TRBD2 (7 bases). The CDR3 is 14 residues long. Trimming shortened V by 1 base and J by 10 bases, and 14 bases separated the two germline ends. Germline V gene sequence: CDR1 LGHNA, CDR2 YNFKEQ. CDR3 DNA sequence: TGTGCCAGCAGCCAAGGGGGAGGGGGGCGAGAGCAGTTCTTC. As protein: CASSQGGGGREQFF.

The V gene is TRBV7-9, the J gene TRBJ2-3; 7 nucleotides align to TRBD2. V lost 4 bases, J lost 6 bases, and 7 bases stayed unmatched. The CDR3 covers 14 residues. From germline, CDR1 is SEHNR and CDR2 FQNEAQ (reference sequence). The CDR3 coding sequence is TGTGCCAGCAGCTGGGCGGGAGTACTGGATACGCAGTATTTT. This gives the protein CASSWAGVLDTQYF. The full variable domain, rest sourced from reference TRBV7-9 and TRBJ2-3, is DTGVSQNPRHKITKRGQNVTFRCDPISEHNRLYWYRQTLGQGPEFLTYFQNEAQLEKSRLLSDRFSAERPKGSFSTLEIQRTEQGDSAMYLCASSWAGVLDTQYFGPGTRLTVL.

The J gene is TRBJ1-4, the V gene TRBV4-3; D remains unclear. Trimming pared 1 base from V and 8 bases from J, leaving 8 bases between. The germline V gene has CDR1 LGHNA and CDR2 YSLEER. CDR3 size: 13 residues. The DNA for the CDR3 is TGCGCCAGCAGCCAAGGGTATTTGGAAAAACTGTTTTTT. Its translation is CASSQGYLEKLFF.

To note about this clone: This may come from a read error, since a much larger clone is one base off. The CDR3 loop is CASPEVGYGYTF. The CDR3 region has the DNA TGTGCCTCCCCGGAGGTTGGCTATGGCTACACCTTC. The chain employs TRBV10-3 and TRBJ1-2; D unclear. Trimming removed 11 bases from V and 4 bases from J, with 14 bases in between. This CDR3 comprises 12 residues. The germline V gene encodes CDR1 ENHRY and CDR2 SYGVKD.

The chain recombines TRBV9 with TRBJ2-7; perhaps TRBD2 as D (7 bases). Trimming took 0 bases from V and 2 from J, leaving 15 bases between them. Germline V gene data show CDR1 as SGDLS and CDR2 as YYNGEE. CDR3 length: 16 amino acids. The CDR3 protein is CASSVEGGADPYEQYF. As DNA, the CDR3 is TGTGCCAGCAGCGTAGAGGGGGGGGCCGACCCCTACGAGCAGTACTTC. Combining the CDR3 with reference TRBV9 and TRBJ2-7 gives the whole variable domain DSGVTQTPKHLITATGQRVTLRCSPRSGDLSVYWYQQSLDQGLQFLIQYYNGEERAKGNILERFSAQQFPDLHSELNLSSLELGDSALYFCASSVEGGADPYEQYFGPGTRLTVT.

The chain has TRBV5-4 and TRBJ1-4; no reliable D call. Per germline, CDR1 SGHNT and CDR2 YYREEE (reference sequence). V was pared by 2 bases and J by 6 bases, with 11 bases between. The CDR3 loop spans 14 amino acids. The CDR3 loop reads CASSFSSGDEKLFF. The DNA of the CDR3 is TGTGCCAGCAGCTTTTCCTCGGGAGATGAAAAACTGTTTTTT. Based on the CDR3 plus reference TRBV5-4 and TRBJ1-4, the full variable domain is ETGVTQSPTHLIKTRGQQVTLRCSSQSGHNTVSWYQQALGQGPQFIFQYYREEENGRGNFPPRFSGLQFPNYSSELNVNALELDDSALYLCASSFSSGDEKLFFGSGTQLSVL.

V and J are TRBV13 and TRBJ1-2, with D possibly being TRBD1 (5 bases). CDR1 and CDR2 (germline): PRHDT, FYEKMQ (reference sequence). The CDR3 is made up of 14 amino acids. V was cut by 7 bases and J by 4 bases, with 16 bases left in between. The CDR3 sequence is CASTRDPRLYGYTF. The DNA for the CDR3 is TGTGCCAGCACCAGGGACCCTCGACTCTATGGCTACACCTTC.

The V gene is TRBV19, the J gene TRBJ1-5, with 7 bases identical to TRBD1. J was trimmed by 0 bases and V by 3 bases; bases with no gene match: 8. CDR3 length: 17 residues. Germline CDR1 reads LNHDA; CDR2 reads SQIVND (reference sequence). CDR3 sequence: CASSILPTGNSNQPQHF. The CDR3 DNA reads as TGTGCCAGTAGTATCCTACCGACAGGGAATAGCAATCAGCCCCAGCATTTT.

A remark on this clone: One junction end disagrees with the germline gene, perhaps due to a read error. The V and J genes are TRBV19 and TRBJ2-3; D gene unclear. This CDR3 has 12 residues. CDR1 and CDR2 from the germline V gene are LNHDA and SQIVND (reference sequence). The CDR3 sequence: CASSLEADTQYF. The CDR3 coding sequence is TGTGCCAGTAGTCTAGAGGCAGATACGCAGTATTTT.

J is TRBJ2-1 and V is TRBV7-9; 9 bases line up with TRBD1. The CDR3 runs to 15 residues. V gave up 6 bases and J gave up 6 bases; unmatched junction bases: 9. Germline V gene lookup returns CDR1 SEHNR and CDR2 FQNEAQ (reference sequence). CDR3 in amino acids: CASRGDRDLFNEQFF. The CDR3 region has the DNA TGTGCCAGCAGAGGGGACAGGGATCTATTCAATGAGCAGTTCTTC.

The rearrangement joins TRBV6-5 to TRBJ2-3; D is unclear. Deletions cut 5 bases from V and 3 bases from J, with 12 bases between. This CDR3 region has 14 residues. The germline gives CDR1 MNHEY, CDR2 SVGAGI. The CDR3 region has the DNA TGTGCCAGCAGTCCACCGGGCGTTACAGATACGCAGTATTTT. It encodes CASSPPGVTDTQYF.

Only one count was recorded for this clone. This rearrangement joins TRBV5-1 to TRBJ2-2; 7 nucleotides match TRBD2. V dropped 4 bases and J dropped 6; count of bases not matched to a gene: 6. The CDR3 is 14 residues long. Per germline, CDR1 SGHRS and CDR2 YFSETQ. The DNA for the CDR3 is TGCGCCAGCAGCGTGACTGGGGGGGCCGGGGAGCTGTTTTTT. Amino acids: CASSVTGGAGELFF. The whole variable domain, remainder taken from reference TRBV5-1 and TRBJ2-2, is KAGVTQTPRYLIKTRGQQVTLSCSPISGHRSVSWYQQTPGQGLQFLFEYFSETQRNKGNFPGRFSGRQFSNSRSEMNVSTLELGDSALYLCASSVTGGAGELFFGEGSRLTVL.

The rearrangement uses TRBV18 and TRBJ1-4; D not certain. Germline-derived CDR1 and CDR2 are KGHSH and LQKENI. V was trimmed by 8 bases and J by 3 bases, leaving 16 bases between them. This CDR3 has 15 amino acids. The CDR3 is CASRVRGGSNEKLFF. The DNA for the CDR3 is TGTGCCAGCCGTGTGCGGGGAGGTTCTAATGAAAAACTGTTTTTT.

The chain uses TRBV11-3 and TRBJ2-3, with D perhaps matching TRBD1 (6 bases). Germline V gene lookup returns CDR1 SGHNT and CDR2 YENEEA. The germline V and J ends were trimmed by 5 bases and 6 bases, with 9 bases remaining between them. The CDR3 length is 12 residues. This CDR3 is CASSPDRDTQYF. CDR3 DNA: TGTGCCAGCAGCCCCGACAGGGATACGCAGTATTTT.

This clone came up once. The J gene is TRBJ2-1, the V gene TRBV27; possible D gene TRBD2, 5 bases. The V and J ends lost 6 bases and 7 bases respectively, with 13 bases between them. From germline, CDR1 is MNHEY and CDR2 SMNVEV (reference sequence). The CDR3 runs to 13 residues. In nucleotides, the CDR3 is TGTGCCAGCAGGAGGGATGGGTTGAATGAGCAGTTCTTC. Its translation is CASRRDGLNEQFF.

This chain uses TRBV6-1 with TRBJ1-5; TRBD1 matches at 8 bases. CDR1 is MNHNS, CDR2 SASEGT, per germline. Unmatched junction bases numbered 6, after V lost 6 bases and J lost 5 bases. There are 14 residues in the CDR3. CDR3 DNA sequence: TGTGCCAGCAGAGCGGACAGGGTTCATCAGCCCCAGCATTTT. Protein: CASRADRVHQPQHF.

This chain links TRBV5-4 with TRBJ2-5; maybe TRBD2 (6 bases). The CDR3 length is 12 residues. Germline CDR1 reads SGHNT; CDR2 reads YYREEE (reference sequence). Trimming removed 4 bases from V and 10 bases from J, with 14 bases in between. The CDR3 reads CASSRMGLDQYF. The CDR3 DNA follows: TGTGCCAGCAGCCGGATGGGACTCGACCAGTACTTC.

The count of this clone is one. The rearrangement uses TRBV7-2 and TRBJ2-1, with 11 bases identical to TRBD1. From germline, CDR1 is SGHTA and CDR2 FQGNSA. The CDR3 contains 18 residues. V shed 5 bases, J shed 9 bases, and the junction held 18 bases outside the gene matches. CDR3 in amino acids: CASSPHGPGQGVTSEQFF. The DNA of the CDR3 is TGTGCCAGCAGCCCCCACGGCCCGGGACAGGGGGTGACAAGTGAGCAGTTCTTC.

This clone occurred once. The CDR3 loop reads CASSVGTTGNEQFF. In DNA, the CDR3 is TGTGCCAGCAGCGTCGGGACTACGGGCAATGAGCAGTTCTTC. This sequence joins TRBV7-3 and TRBJ2-1; TRBD2 matches at 7 bases. V lost 5 bases and J lost 6; bases outside the gene matches: 7. The CDR3 spans 14 residues. CDR1 is SGHTA, CDR2 FQGTGA, per germline.

The CDR3 DNA reads as TGTGCCAGCAAGCCGGGAACTAGCACAGATACGCAGTATTTT. Its translation: CASKPGTSTDTQYF. The chain combines TRBV2 with TRBJ2-3; perhaps TRBD2 as D (5 bases). V dropped 7 bases and J dropped 0 bases, with 11 bases sitting between them. The CDR3 totals 14 residues. CDR1 and CDR2 from the germline V gene are SNHLY and FYNNEI.

The V and J genes are TRBV4-1 and TRBJ1-4; 8 bases are a match to TRBD1. V was clipped by 4 bases and J by 7 bases; unmatched bases: 8. The CDR3 is 15 amino acids. Germline CDR1 MGHRA, CDR2 YSYEKL. The CDR3 bases are TGCGCCAGCAGCCGACAGGGGAACGGTGGTGAAAAACTGTTTTTT. Residues: CASSRQGNGGEKLFF.

The chain links TRBV7-3 to TRBJ2-7; 12 nucleotides agree with TRBD2. V shed 5 bases and J 5 bases; nucleotides not matched to a gene: 10. CDR3 length equals 16 residues. Germline V gene sequence: CDR1 SGHTA, CDR2 FQGTGA. In DNA, the CDR3 is TGTGCCAGCAGCCCCGTGAGACTAGCGGGAGTTAACGAGCAGTACTTC. Translating it yields CASSPVRLAGVNEQYF.

The chain uses TRBV5-4 and TRBJ1-3; D not resolved. Germline V gene lookup returns CDR1 SGHNT and CDR2 YYREEE (reference sequence). V shed 1 base and J shed 3 bases, with 11 bases lying between them. The CDR3 runs 15 residues. CDR3 loop: CASSLRSGIGNTIYF. The CDR3 DNA reads as TGTGCCAGCAGCTTGAGGTCGGGGATTGGAAACACCATATATTTT.

The chain recombines TRBV5-6 with TRBJ1-2, with D hard to call. Trimming removed 2 bases from V and 7 bases from J, with 12 bases in between. CDR1 is SGHDT and CDR2 is YYEEEE in the germline V gene. This CDR3 has 13 residues. The CDR3 here is CASSFSPTFGYTF. CDR3 coding DNA: TGTGCCAGCAGCTTTAGTCCTACATTTGGCTACACCTTC.

V gene TRBV19 combines with J gene TRBJ2-5; 9 bases fit TRBD1. The CDR3 loop spans 15 amino acids. J gave up 5 bases and V 7 bases, and 11 bases lay outside the gene matches. CDR1 LNHDA and CDR2 SQIVND come from the germline V gene (reference sequence). CDR3 sequence: CASKRRGQGAETQYF. The CDR3, as DNA: TGTGCCAGTAAGCGTAGGGGACAGGGTGCGGAGACCCAGTACTTC.

This clone occurred once. This rearrangement joins TRBV6-1 to TRBJ1-1; D gene uncertain. Germline CDR1 reads MNHNS; CDR2 reads SASEGT. V lost 6 bases, J lost 0 bases, and 14 bases lay in between. This CDR3 comprises 15 residues. CDR3 amino acids: CASRLMSGLNTEAFF. The CDR3, as DNA: TGTGCCAGCAGACTAATGAGCGGGTTGAACACTGAAGCTTTCTTT.